Listed below are T cell receptor beta chains from one sample, sequenced in a study of CD8 T cells in ankylosing spondylitis. Each CDR3 protein gets one entry after TCRdb re-called the 5' RACE reads with MiXCR. The table lists some 330,000 distinct CDR3 sequences, less than 9.5% of them singletons. Source material: blood, either unsorted or a sorted T cell fraction (not recorded which). The receptors stem from a male donor with ankylosing spondylitis. Both conserved end residues are part of each CDR3. Each record gives: V gene, D gene, clone size, J gene, CDR3 protein, CDR3 DNA. A D gene is named only where the DNA matches it firmly. Expanded clones are given a class, and other clones once, few, many or no size at all.

V: TRBV5-1
D: TRBD2
size: many
J: TRBJ2-3
CDR3: CASFGLAGSTDTQYF
DNA: TGCGCCAGCTTCGGACTAGCGGGGTCCACAGATACGCAGTATTTT

V: TRBV27
D: -
size: many
J: TRBJ1-1
CDR3: CASSLTGSTEAFF
DNA: TGTGCCAGCAGTTTAACGGGGTCCACTGAAGCTTTCTTT

V: TRBV29-1
D: TRBD2
size: few
J: TRBJ2-1
CDR3: CSVDLAGGYNEQFF
DNA: TGCAGCGTGGATCTAGCGGGAGGGTACAATGAGCAGTTCTTC

V: TRBV6-5
D: -
size: many
J: TRBJ2-3
CDR3: CASSYSMDPGAFSTDTQYF
DNA: TGTGCCAGCAGTTACTCGATGGATCCCGGGGCCTTCAGCACAGATACGCAGTATTTT

V: TRBV5-1
D: TRBD2
size: few
J: TRBJ2-3
CDR3: CASSTGTSGSTDTQYF
DNA: TGCGCCAGCAGTACCGGGACTAGCGGGAGCACAGATACGCAGTATTTT

V: TRBV20-1
D: TRBD2
size: -
J: TRBJ2-1
CDR3: CSAWTSGRGEQFF
DNA: TGCAGTGCTTGGACTAGCGGGAGAGGTGAGCAGTTCTTC

V: TRBV5-1
D: TRBD1
size: many
J: TRBJ1-2
CDR3: CASRRQGSYGYTF
DNA: TGCGCCAGCCGGAGACAGGGAAGCTATGGCTACACCTTC

V: TRBV29-1
D: -
size: many
J: TRBJ2-1
CDR3: CSVEGPGDEQFF
DNA: TGCAGCGTTGAAGGCCCCGGAGATGAGCAGTTCTTC

V: TRBV20-1
D: TRBD2
size: many
J: TRBJ2-1
CDR3: CSARGLAGGYNEQFF
DNA: TGCAGTGCTAGAGGGTTAGCGGGAGGTTACAATGAGCAGTTCTTC

V: TRBV6-2/TRBV6-3
D: -
size: -
J: TRBJ2-2
CDR3: CASSFSWGTGELFF
DNA: TGTGCCAGCAGTTTCTCTTGGGGCACCGGGGAGCTGTTTTTT

V: TRBV9
D: -
size: few
J: TRBJ2-7
CDR3: CASSPTGLQSYEQYF
DNA: TGTGCCAGCAGCCCAACAGGGTTGCAATCCTACGAGCAGTACTTC

V: TRBV5-1
D: -
size: many
J: TRBJ2-5
CDR3: CASSPGVETQYF
DNA: TGCGCCAGCAGCCCTGGGGTGGAGACCCAGTACTTC

V: TRBV20-1
D: -
size: few
J: TRBJ2-2
CDR3: CSARGWRNTGELFF
DNA: TGCAGTGCTAGAGGGTGGAGGAACACCGGGGAGCTGTTTTTT

V: TRBV29-1
D: TRBD1
size: -
J: TRBJ2-1
CDR3: CSGTGVGSYNEQFF
DNA: TGCAGCGGAACAGGGGTCGGCTCCTACAATGAGCAGTTCTTC

V: TRBV29-1
D: -
size: few
J: TRBJ2-7
CDR3: CSVTTDGVFYEQYF
DNA: TGCAGCGTGACCACCGATGGAGTCTTCTACGAGCAGTACTTC